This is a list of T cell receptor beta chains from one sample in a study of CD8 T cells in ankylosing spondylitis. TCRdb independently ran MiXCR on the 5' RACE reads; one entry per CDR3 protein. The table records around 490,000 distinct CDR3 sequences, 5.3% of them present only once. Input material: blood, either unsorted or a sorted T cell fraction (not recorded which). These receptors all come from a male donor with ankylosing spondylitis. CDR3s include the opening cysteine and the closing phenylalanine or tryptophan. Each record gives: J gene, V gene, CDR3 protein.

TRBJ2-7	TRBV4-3	CASSQADEQYF
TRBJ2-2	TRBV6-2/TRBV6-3	CASRIPRDGKSTGELFF
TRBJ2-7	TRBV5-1	CASSRKSGQLSSYEQYF
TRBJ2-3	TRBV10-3	CAISEPTSGSMDTDTQYF
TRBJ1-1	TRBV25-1	CASRSWRGDTEAFF
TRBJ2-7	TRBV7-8	CASSLAQGSFYEQYF
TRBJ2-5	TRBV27	CASSGYSPGLWGETQYF
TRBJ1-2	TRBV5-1	CASSLARAGRDGYTF
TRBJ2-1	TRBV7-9	CASSFSTSYNEQFF
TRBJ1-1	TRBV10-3	CAISPQNTEAFF
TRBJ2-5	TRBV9	CASSSGGQGGLGETQYF
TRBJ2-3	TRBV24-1	CATSDPDSTGDTQYF
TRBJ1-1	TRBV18	CASSPRGQDTEAFF
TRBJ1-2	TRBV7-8	CASSPRDGLYGYTF
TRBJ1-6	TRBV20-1	CSASNSQAPLHF
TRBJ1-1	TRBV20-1	CSARLPSGGNTEAFF
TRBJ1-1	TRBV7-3	CASSLDRDYTEAFF
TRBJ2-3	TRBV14	CASSPWTTDTQYF
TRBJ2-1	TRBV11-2	CASSSEDHEQFF
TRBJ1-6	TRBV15	CATSSLLSSYNSPLHF
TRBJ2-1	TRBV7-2	CASSLVAGGVNEQFF
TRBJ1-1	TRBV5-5	CASSPLPGGVNTEAFF
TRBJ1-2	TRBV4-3	CASSPSRAVSYGYTF
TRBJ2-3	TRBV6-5	CASSFVGTKDTQYF
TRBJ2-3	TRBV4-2	CASSQARTTPRTDTQYF
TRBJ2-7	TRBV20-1	CSADEGRSSYEQYF
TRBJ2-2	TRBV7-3	CASSPLGGRELFF
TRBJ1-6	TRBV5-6	CASSLEAAGPRSPLHF
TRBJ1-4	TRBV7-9	CASSLYPSVTNEKLFF
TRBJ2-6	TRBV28	CASSRPPGGMSGANVLTF
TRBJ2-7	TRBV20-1	CSARRPRGEQYF
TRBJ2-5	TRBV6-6	CATQGPETQYF
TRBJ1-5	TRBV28	CASSPLRGLYQPQHF
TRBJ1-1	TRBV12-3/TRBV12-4	CASIRKEVNTEAFF
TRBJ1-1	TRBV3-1	CASSHSGRVNTEAFF
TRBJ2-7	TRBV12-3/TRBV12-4	CASSSDNRYEQYF
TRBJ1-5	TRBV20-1	CSALRGPSQHF
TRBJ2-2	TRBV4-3	CASSPRTSGDGELFF
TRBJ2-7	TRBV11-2	CASSLVRGPEPYF
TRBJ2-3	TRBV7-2	CASRRSGMSTDTQYF
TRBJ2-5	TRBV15	CATRDRGIETQYF
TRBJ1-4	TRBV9	CASSPRETATNEKLFF
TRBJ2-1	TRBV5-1	CASSLAGASLYNEQFF
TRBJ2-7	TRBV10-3	CAIRGGLHYEQYF
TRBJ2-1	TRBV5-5	CASSPPLQEPSDYNEQFF
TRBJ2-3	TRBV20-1	CSARDPGLLPYLTDTQYF
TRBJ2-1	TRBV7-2	CASTLNGQAYNEQFF
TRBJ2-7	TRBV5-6	CASSLDLEDEQYF
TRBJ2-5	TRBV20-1	CSARGRGGSQETQYF
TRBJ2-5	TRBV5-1	CACSLEGRETQYF
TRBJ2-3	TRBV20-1	CSATGPFTDTQYF
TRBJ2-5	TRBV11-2	CASSLDLLQETQYF
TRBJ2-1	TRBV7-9	CASSPRGLISYNEQFF
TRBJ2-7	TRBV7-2	CASSFSGTGRDEQYF
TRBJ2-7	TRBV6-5	CASSYSLAGYYYEQYF
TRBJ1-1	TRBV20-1	CSARDMTGGESTEAFF
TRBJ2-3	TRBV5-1	CASSLMVPHTDTQYF
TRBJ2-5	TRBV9	CASSEGPAGDQETQYF
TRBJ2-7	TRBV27	CASSLSGQGFYEQYF